These T cell receptor beta chains were read from a single sample in a study of blood T cells in healthy people across ages. TCRdb processed the 5' RACE reads anew with MiXCR; each CDR3 protein has one entry. The sample includes approximately 800,000 distinct CDR3 sequences, roughly 64% of them seen just once. Sequencing was done on a sample of blood. Receptors originate from a man aged 25 to 40 in good health. The CDR3 runs from the conserved cysteine through the conserved F or W. Fields, in order: V gene, clone size, D gene, J gene, CDR3 protein, CDR3 DNA. The D gene is left open where the match is weak. Clone size, where shown, is once, few, many, or a class for clones that have expanded.

>TRBV20-1|NA|NA|TRBJ1-4
CSATPTGLKKLFF
TGCAGTGCTACTCCGACAGGACTCAAAAAACTGTTTTTT
>TRBV5-1|NA|TRBD1|TRBJ2-1
CASGGQGAGEQFF
TGCGCCAGCGGTGGACAGGGGGCGGGTGAGCAGTTCTTC
>TRBV7-3|NA|NA|TRBJ2-1
CASSRSGGTSYNEQFF
TGTGCCAGCAGCCGAAGCGGCGGGACGTCCTACAATGAGCAGTTCTTC
>TRBV10-3|NA|TRBD1|TRBJ2-7
CAISEGRDRLYYEQYF
TGTGCCATCAGTGAGGGCCGGGACAGATTATACTACGAGCAGTACTTC
>TRBV5-6|NA|TRBD1|TRBJ2-3
CASSSSGGGFTDTQYF
TGTGCCAGCAGCTCCTCAGGGGGTGGATTCACAGATACGCAGTATTTT
>TRBV28|NA|NA|TRBJ2-1
CASSLGRGGPSGPNEQFF
TGTGCCAGCAGTTTGGGGAGGGGGGGCCCATCAGGTCCCAATGAGCAGTTCTTC
>TRBV6-6|few|NA|TRBJ2-5
CASSYRRGGETQYF
TGTGCCAGCAGTTACCGGCGGGGCGGAGAGACCCAGTACTTC
>TRBV20-1|NA|NA|TRBJ2-3
CSAEMTDSDTQYF
TGCAGTGCGGAAATGACAGATTCAGATACGCAGTATTTT
>TRBV12-3/TRBV12-4|NA|TRBD2|TRBJ2-3
CASSFIAGGADTQYF
TGTGCCAGCAGTTTCATAGCGGGTGGAGCAGATACGCAGTATTTT
>TRBV7-9|NA|TRBD1|TRBJ2-5
CASSLGTGSGETQYF
TGTGCCAGCAGCTTAGGGACAGGGTCGGGAGAGACCCAGTACTTC
>TRBV20-1|NA|NA|TRBJ2-1
CSARGPVGGAREQFF
TGCAGTGCTAGAGGCCCTGTAGGGGGGGCCCGTGAGCAGTTCTTC
>TRBV6-5|few|NA|TRBJ1-2
CASNDRLQGGYTF
TGTGCCAGCAACGATCGTCTTCAGGGGGGCTACACCTTC
>TRBV6-5|few|NA|TRBJ2-7
CASSNAFGGPTYEQYF
TGTGCCAGCAGTAATGCCTTTGGGGGCCCAACCTACGAGCAGTACTTC
>TRBV7-3|NA|NA|TRBJ2-7
CASSLRPSAEQYF
TGTGCCAGCAGCTTAAGACCGTCTGCCGAGCAGTACTTC
>TRBV5-4|once|TRBD2|TRBJ2-1
CASTSSGNYNEQFF
TGTGCCAGCACCTCTAGCGGAAACTACAATGAGCAGTTCTTC
>TRBV6-1|NA|TRBD1|TRBJ2-7
CASSVEDRALYEQYF
TGTGCCAGCAGTGTAGAGGACAGGGCACTCTACGAGCAGTACTTC
>TRBV20-1|few|TRBD2|TRBJ2-7
CSARETSGGLPATRTYEQYF
TGCAGTGCTAGAGAGACTAGCGGGGGCCTCCCGGCCACGCGGACATACGAGCAGTACTTC
>TRBV5-1|NA|TRBD1|TRBJ1-1
CASSHGQGVKTEAFF
TGCGCCAGCAGCCACGGACAGGGGGTTAAAACTGAAGCTTTCTTT
>TRBV5-1|NA|NA|TRBJ2-7
CASSSYQPYEQYF
TGCGCCAGCAGCAGTTACCAGCCCTACGAGCAGTACTTC
>TRBV20-1|NA|NA|TRBJ2-5
CSPTQPQVETQYF
TGCAGCCCGACCCAGCCCCAAGTGGAGACCCAGTACTTC
>TRBV6-2/TRBV6-3|NA|TRBD1|TRBJ2-7
CASRPTGDLNEQYF
TGTGCCAGCAGACCGACAGGGGACCTAAACGAGCAGTACTTC
>TRBV5-8|few|NA|TRBJ2-1
CASRKDVYNEQFF
TGTGCCAGCAGAAAAGACGTTTACAATGAGCAGTTCTTC
>TRBV7-9|NA|NA|TRBJ1-2
CASSLTTVGGYTF
TGTGCCAGCAGCTTGACCACAGTCGGTGGCTACACCTTC
>TRBV29-1|NA|TRBD1|TRBJ2-7
CSVELFGTGGPYEQYF
TGCAGCGTTGAACTCTTCGGGACAGGGGGTCCCTACGAGCAGTACTTC
>TRBV20-1|few|TRBD2|TRBJ2-3
CSGLMTSGTDTQYF
TGCAGTGGACTTATGACTAGCGGCACAGATACGCAGTATTTT
>TRBV28|NA|NA|TRBJ1-6
CASSATGHGRSPLHF
TGTGCCAGCAGTGCGACGGGACACGGAAGATCACCCCTCCACTTT
>TRBV24-1|NA|NA|TRBJ2-1
CATSPSSYNEQFF
TGTGCCACCTCCCCGAGCTCCTACAATGAGCAGTTCTTC
>TRBV7-2|NA|NA|TRBJ2-3
CASSKGLKLTDTQYF
TGTGCCAGCAGCAAGGGACTTAAACTCACAGATACGCAGTATTTT
>TRBV7-3|few|NA|TRBJ2-1
CASSPTADSSYNEQFF
TGTGCCAGCAGCCCCACAGCGGACAGCTCCTACAATGAGCAGTTCTTC
>TRBV7-2|NA|NA|TRBJ1-6
CASSGPGHPNSPLHF
TGTGCCAGCAGCGGACCGGGACACCCTAATTCACCCCTCCACTTT
>TRBV7-2|NA|TRBD1|TRBJ2-1
CASITPGTGYNEQFF
TGTGCCTCCATCACCCCCGGGACAGGGTACAATGAGCAGTTCTTC
>TRBV20-1|NA|TRBD2|TRBJ2-7
CSGSGGRLSYEQYF
TGCAGTGGGTCGGGCGGGAGGTTATCCTACGAGCAGTACTTC
>TRBV7-2|NA|TRBD2|TRBJ2-7
CASSLGGGRLSEQYF
TGTGCCAGCAGCTTAGGCGGGGGGCGACTTAGCGAGCAGTACTTC
>TRBV5-1|few|NA|TRBJ1-1
CASKSKWAANTEAFF
TGCGCCAGCAAATCCAAATGGGCCGCGAACACTGAAGCTTTCTTT
>TRBV27|few|NA|TRBJ2-5
CASSFQGVRETQYF
TGTGCCAGCAGTTTCCAAGGGGTTCGGGAGACCCAGTACTTC
>TRBV20-1|many|NA|TRBJ1-5
CSARGLQPNQPQHF
TGCAGTGCCCGAGGCCTGCAGCCTAATCAGCCCCAGCATTTT
>TRBV29-1|NA|NA|TRBJ2-1
CSGDTGPNEQFF
TGCAGCGGCGACACAGGGCCCAATGAGCAGTTCTTC
>TRBV20-1|NA|TRBD2|TRBJ2-1
CSANRGGSRSNEQFF
TGCAGTGCCAATCGGGGCGGGAGCCGAAGCAATGAGCAGTTCTTC
>TRBV28|NA|TRBD1|TRBJ1-5
CASSYRGQHF
TGTGCCAGCAGTTACAGGGGACAGCATTTT
>TRBV18|NA|TRBD1|TRBJ1-4
CASSPLDREEKLFF
TGTGCCAGCTCACCATTGGACAGGGAGGAAAAACTGTTTTTT
>TRBV2|NA|TRBD1|TRBJ2-5
CASQVRTGGQETQYF
TGTGCCAGCCAAGTTCGGACAGGGGGGCAAGAGACCCAGTACTTC
>TRBV10-3|few|NA|TRBJ2-6
CAISATDRTGANVLTF
TGTGCCATCAGTGCCACCGACAGAACTGGGGCCAACGTCCTGACTTTC
>TRBV7-9|NA|TRBD1|TRBJ2-1
CASSVFRQGDEQFF
TGTGCCAGCAGCGTATTTAGGCAGGGGGATGAGCAGTTCTTC
>TRBV11-2|many|NA|TRBJ2-1
CASSLGGGGYNEQFF
TGTGCCAGCAGCTTGGGGGGCGGTGGTTACAATGAGCAGTTCTTC
>TRBV21-1|few|NA|TRBJ1-2
CASSKVIPGQIYGYTF
TGTGCCAGCAGCAAAGTGATACCGGGACAAATCTATGGCTACACCTTC
>TRBV20-1|once|NA|TRBJ1-1
CSAPSLEGGGETEAFF
TGCAGTGCACCGTCATTAGAGGGGGGCGGGGAAACTGAAGCTTTCTTT
>TRBV29-1|few|NA|TRBJ2-3
CSVESGGQDTQYF
TGCAGCGTTGAATCCGGGGGGCAAGATACGCAGTATTTT
>TRBV28|few|NA|TRBJ2-4
CASSLSGAFEQYF
TGTGCCAGCAGTTTATCTGGAGCGTTTGAGCAGTACTTC
>TRBV5-1|NA|NA|TRBJ2-7
CASSLEAAGTYEQYF
TGCGCCAGCAGCTTGGAGGCGGCGGGGACCTACGAGCAGTACTTC
>TRBV20-1|NA|NA|TRBJ1-2
CSVFVRDGYTF
TGCAGTGTCTTTGTGCGGGATGGCTACACCTTC
>TRBV4-3|NA|NA|TRBJ2-7
CVSSAQWAYEQYF
TGCGTCAGCAGCGCACAGTGGGCCTACGAGCAGTACTTC
>TRBV20-1|few|TRBD2|TRBJ2-5
CSASGGRAWETQYF
TGCAGTGCTAGCGGCGGGAGGGCTTGGGAGACCCAGTACTTC